This TCR beta chain was recorded in a study of T cell repertoires in cytomegalovirus infection. Overall study: A matching HLA type, together with CMV infection, was signaled by public TCR beta signatures.

Details on this clonotype: As yet, its antigen is unknown.

Study-wide results and caveats: Dominating the ex vivo response were HLA-C-restricted CMV-specific TCR beta clonotypes. Cumulative frequency of public TCR beta families picked out carriers of CMV plus the relevant HLA.

The CDR3 is 16 amino acids. V was clipped by 6 bases and J by 2 bases, with 19 bases between them. Each CDR3 protein gets one entry after TCRdb re-called the reads with MiXCR. The sample carries roughly 320,000 distinct CDR3 sequences, over 7.5% recorded once. This rearrangement joins TRBV12-3 or TRBV12-4 to TRBJ2-5, with D maybe TRBD2 (5 bases). This sequence originates from a human donor in good health (CMV status not recorded). Some clones in this sample may be carry-over from other donors' samples. Material for sequencing was PBMCs. CDR3 bases: TGTGCCAGCAGCCCCTCAACGATACTAGGACAAGAGACCCAGTACTTC. Translating it yields CASSPSTILGQETQYF.